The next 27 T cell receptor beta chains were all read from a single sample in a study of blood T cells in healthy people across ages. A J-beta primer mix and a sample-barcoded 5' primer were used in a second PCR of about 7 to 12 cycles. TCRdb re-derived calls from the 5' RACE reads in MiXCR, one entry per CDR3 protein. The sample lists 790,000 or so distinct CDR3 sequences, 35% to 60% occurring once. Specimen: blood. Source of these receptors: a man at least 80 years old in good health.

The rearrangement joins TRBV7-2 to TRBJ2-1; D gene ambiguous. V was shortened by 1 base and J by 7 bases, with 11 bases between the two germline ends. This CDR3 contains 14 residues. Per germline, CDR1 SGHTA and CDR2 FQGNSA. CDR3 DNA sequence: TGTGCCAGCAGCTTAGTAGGGATCCGAAATGAGCAGTTCTTC. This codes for CASSLVGIRNEQFF.

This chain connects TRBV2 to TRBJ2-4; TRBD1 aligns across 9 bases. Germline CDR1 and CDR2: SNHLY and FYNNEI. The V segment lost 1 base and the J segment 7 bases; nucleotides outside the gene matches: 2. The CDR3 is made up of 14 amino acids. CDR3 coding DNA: TGTGCCAGCAGTGAAGGGACAGGGGTGAACATTCAGTACTTC. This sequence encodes CASSEGTGVNIQYF.

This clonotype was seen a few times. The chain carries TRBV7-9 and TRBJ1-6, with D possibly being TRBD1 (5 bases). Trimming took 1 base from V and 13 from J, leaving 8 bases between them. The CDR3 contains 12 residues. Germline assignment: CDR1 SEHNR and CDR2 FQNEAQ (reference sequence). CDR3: CASSLGDVPLHF. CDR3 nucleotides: TGTGCCAGCAGCTTAGGGGACGTGCCCCTCCACTTT. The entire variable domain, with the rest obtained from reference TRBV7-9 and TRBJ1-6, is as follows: DTGVSQNPRHKITKRGQNVTFRCDPISEHNRLYWYRQTLGQGPEFLTYFQNEAQLEKSRLLSDRFSAERPKGSFSTLEIQRTEQGDSAMYLCASSLGDVPLHFGNGTRLTVT.

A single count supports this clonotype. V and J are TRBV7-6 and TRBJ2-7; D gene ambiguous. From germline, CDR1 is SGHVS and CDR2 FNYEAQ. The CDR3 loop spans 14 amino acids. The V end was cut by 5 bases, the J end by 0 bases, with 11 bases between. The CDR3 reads CASSPYGFSYEQYF. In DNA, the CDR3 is TGTGCCAGCAGCCCCTACGGGTTCTCCTACGAGCAGTACTTC.

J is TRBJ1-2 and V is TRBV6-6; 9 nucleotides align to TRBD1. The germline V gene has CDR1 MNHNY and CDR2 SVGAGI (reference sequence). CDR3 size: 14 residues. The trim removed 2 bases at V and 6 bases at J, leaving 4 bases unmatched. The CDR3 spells CASSYRDRVDGYTF. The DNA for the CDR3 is TGTGCCAGCAGTTACCGGGACAGGGTTGATGGCTACACCTTC.

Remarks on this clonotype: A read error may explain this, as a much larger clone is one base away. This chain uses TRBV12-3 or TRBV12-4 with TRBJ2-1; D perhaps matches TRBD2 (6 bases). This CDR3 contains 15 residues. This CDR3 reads CACSLYGSLGNEQFF. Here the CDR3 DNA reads TGTGCCTGCAGTTTATACGGGAGCCTTGGGAATGAGCAGTTCTTC.

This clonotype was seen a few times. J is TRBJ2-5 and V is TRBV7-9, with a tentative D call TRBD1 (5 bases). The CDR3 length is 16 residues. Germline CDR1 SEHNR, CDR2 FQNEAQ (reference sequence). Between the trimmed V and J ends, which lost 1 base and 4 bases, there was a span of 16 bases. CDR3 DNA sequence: TGTGCCAGCAGCTTAGGAGACAGACCATCCATAGAGACCCAGTACTTC. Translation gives CASSLGDRPSIETQYF. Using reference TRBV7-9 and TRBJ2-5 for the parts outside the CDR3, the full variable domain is DTGVSQNPRHKITKRGQNVTFRCDPISEHNRLYWYRQTLGQGPEFLTYFQNEAQLEKSRLLSDRFSAERPKGSFSTLEIQRTEQGDSAMYLCASSLGDRPSIETQYFGPGTRLLVL.

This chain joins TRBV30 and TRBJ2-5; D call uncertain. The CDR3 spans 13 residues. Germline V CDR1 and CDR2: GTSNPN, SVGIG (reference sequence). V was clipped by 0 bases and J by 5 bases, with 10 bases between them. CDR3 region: CAWSVQNPETQYF. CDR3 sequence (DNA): TGTGCCTGGAGTGTACAAAATCCGGAGACCCAGTACTTC.

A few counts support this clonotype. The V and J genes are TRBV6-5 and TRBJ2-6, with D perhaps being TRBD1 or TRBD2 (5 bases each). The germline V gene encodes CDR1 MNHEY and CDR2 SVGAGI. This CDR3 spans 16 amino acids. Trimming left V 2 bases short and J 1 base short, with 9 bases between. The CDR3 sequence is CASSYGDRSGANVLTF. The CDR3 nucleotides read TGTGCCAGCAGTTACGGGGACCGTTCTGGGGCCAACGTCCTGACTTTC.

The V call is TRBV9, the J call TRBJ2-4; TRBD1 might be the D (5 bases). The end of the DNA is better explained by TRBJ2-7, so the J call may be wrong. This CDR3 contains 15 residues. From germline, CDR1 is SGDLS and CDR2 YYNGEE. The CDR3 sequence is CASSPRSTGQGEQYF. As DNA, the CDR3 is TGTGCCAGCAGCCCTCGAAGTACTGGGCAGGGCGAGCAGTACTTC.

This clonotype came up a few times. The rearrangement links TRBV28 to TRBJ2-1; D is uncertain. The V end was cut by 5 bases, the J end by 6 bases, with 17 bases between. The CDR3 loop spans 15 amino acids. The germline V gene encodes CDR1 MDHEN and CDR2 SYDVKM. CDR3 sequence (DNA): TGTGCCAGCAGTAACTTGCGGAGCCACTCCAATGAGCAGTTCTTC. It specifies CASSNLRSHSNEQFF.

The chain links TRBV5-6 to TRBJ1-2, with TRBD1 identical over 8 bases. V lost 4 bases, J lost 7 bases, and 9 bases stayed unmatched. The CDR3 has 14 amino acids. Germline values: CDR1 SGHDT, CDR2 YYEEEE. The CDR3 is CASSLRDRGSGYTF. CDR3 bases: TGTGCCAGCAGCCTACGCGACAGGGGAAGTGGCTACACCTTC.

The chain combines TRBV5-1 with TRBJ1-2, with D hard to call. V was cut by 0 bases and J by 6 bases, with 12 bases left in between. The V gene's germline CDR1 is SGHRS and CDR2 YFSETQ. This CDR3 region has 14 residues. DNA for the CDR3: TGCGCCAGCAGCTTGGATACACGGAACCATGGCTACACCTTC. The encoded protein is CASSLDTRNHGYTF.

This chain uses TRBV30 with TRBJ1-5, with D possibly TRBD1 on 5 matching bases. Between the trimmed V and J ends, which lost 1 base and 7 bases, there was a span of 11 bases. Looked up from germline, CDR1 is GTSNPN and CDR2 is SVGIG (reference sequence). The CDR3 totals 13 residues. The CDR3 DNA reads TGTGCCTGGAGTGGGGGACGGGGACAGCCCCAGCATTTT. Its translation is CAWSGGRGQPQHF.

The CDR3 coding sequence is TGTGCCAGCAGCTCGGACAGGGGAAATCAGCCCCAGCATTTT. This codes for CASSSDRGNQPQHF. V and J are TRBV7-8 and TRBJ1-5; 9 bases fit TRBD1. This CDR3 spans 14 amino acids. J lost 4 bases, V lost 4 bases, and 2 bases had no gene match. Per germline, CDR1 SGHVS and CDR2 FQNEAQ.

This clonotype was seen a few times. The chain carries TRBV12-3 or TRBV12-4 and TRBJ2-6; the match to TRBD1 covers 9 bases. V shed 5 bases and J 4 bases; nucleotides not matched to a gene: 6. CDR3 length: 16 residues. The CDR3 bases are TGTGCCAGCAGTACAGGGACAGGGCCCGGGGCCAACGTCCTGACTTTC. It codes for CASSTGTGPGANVLTF.

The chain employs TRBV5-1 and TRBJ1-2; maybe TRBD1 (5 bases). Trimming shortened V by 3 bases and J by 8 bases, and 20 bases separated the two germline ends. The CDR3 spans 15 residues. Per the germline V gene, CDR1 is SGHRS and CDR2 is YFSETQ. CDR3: CASSSAAGVRTGYTF. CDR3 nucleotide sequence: TGCGCCAGCAGCTCGGCGGCGGGGGTAAGGACCGGCTACACCTTC.

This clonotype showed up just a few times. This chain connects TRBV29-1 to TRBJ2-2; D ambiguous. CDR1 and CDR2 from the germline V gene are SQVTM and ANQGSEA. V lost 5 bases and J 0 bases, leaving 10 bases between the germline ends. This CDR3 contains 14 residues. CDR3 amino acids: CSVFSGTNTGELFF. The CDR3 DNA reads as TGCAGCGTTTTTTCAGGCACGAACACCGGGGAGCTGTTTTTT.

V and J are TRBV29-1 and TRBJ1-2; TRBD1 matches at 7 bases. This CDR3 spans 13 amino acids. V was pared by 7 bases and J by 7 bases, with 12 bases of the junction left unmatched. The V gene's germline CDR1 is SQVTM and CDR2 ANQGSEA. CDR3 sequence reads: CSDFYRGSGGYTF. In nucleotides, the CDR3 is TGCAGCGATTTTTACAGGGGATCAGGTGGCTACACCTTC.

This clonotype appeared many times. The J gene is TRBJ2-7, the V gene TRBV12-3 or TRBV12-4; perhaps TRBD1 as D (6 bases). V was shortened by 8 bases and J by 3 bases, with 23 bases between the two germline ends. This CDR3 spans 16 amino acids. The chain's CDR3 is CASSRIQGNILYEQYF. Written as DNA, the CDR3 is TGTGCCAGCTCTCGAATACAGGGTAATATTCTCTACGAGCAGTACTTC.

CDR3 residues: CASSTDSFWEAFF. The CDR3 DNA reads TGTGCCAGCAGCACGGACAGCTTCTGGGAAGCTTTCTTT. The chain carries TRBV12-3 or TRBV12-4 and TRBJ1-1; possible D gene TRBD1, 6 bases. The CDR3 covers 13 residues. Trimming shortened V by 6 bases and J by 8 bases, and 16 bases separated the two germline ends.

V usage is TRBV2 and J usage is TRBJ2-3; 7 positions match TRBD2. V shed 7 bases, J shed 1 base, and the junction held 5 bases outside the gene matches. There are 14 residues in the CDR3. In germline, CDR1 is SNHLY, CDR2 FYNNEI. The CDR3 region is CASIGLAGTDTQYF. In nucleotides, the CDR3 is TGTGCCAGCATAGGGCTAGCGGGCACAGATACGCAGTATTTT.

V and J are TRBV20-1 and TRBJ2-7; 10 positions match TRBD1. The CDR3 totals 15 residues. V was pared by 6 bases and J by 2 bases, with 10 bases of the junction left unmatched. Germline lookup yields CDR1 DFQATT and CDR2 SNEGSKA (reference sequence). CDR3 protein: CSALGGQGGPYEQYF. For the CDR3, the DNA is TGCAGTGCGCTGGGAGGACAGGGGGGACCCTACGAGCAGTACTTC.

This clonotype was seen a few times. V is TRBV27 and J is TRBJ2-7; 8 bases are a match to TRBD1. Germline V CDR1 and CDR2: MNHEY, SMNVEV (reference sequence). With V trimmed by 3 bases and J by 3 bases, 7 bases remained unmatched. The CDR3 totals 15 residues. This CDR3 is CASSFIHGQGYEQYF. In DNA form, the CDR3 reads TGTGCCAGCAGTTTTATCCATGGACAGGGCTACGAGCAGTACTTC.

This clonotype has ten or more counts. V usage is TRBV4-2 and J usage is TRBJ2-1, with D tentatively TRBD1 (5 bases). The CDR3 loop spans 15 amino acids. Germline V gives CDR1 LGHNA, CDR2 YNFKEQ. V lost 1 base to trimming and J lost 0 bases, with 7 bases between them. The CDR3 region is CASSQGRASYNEQFF. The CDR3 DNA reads TGTGCCAGCAGCCAAGGCAGGGCCTCCTACAATGAGCAGTTCTTC.

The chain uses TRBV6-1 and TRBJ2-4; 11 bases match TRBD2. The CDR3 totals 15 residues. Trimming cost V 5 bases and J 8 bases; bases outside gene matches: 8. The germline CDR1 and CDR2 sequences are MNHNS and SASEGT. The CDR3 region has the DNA TGTGCCAGCAGTTTAGCGGGAGGGCCGATTGACATTCAGTACTTC. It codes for CASSLAGGPIDIQYF.

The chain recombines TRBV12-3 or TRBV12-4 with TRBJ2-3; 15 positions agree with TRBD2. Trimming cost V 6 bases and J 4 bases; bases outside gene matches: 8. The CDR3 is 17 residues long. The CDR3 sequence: CASSFWTSGRAADTQYF. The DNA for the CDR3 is TGTGCCAGCAGCTTCTGGACTAGCGGGAGGGCCGCAGATACGCAGTATTTT.